This T cell receptor beta chain is from a study of cytomegalovirus exposure and HLA in healthy donors. With 4 bases removed from V and 4 bases from J, the gap between germline ends came to 13 bases. This CDR3 has 15 amino acids. Germline values: CDR1 SEHNR, CDR2 FQNEAQ (reference sequence). General study findings and limits: High sensitivity and specificity were reportedly achieved when the classifier diagnosed cytomegalovirus status. Rare TCR sequences dominated, though some public TCRs recurred in many donors. The study flagged roughly 150 TCR beta chains as cytomegalovirus-associated. Most CMV-associated TCR beta chains appeared HLA-restricted in a later analysis.

In the case of this clone: Its antigen is undetermined.

This PCR relied on a set of 60 Vbeta primers and 13 Jbeta primers. TCRdb's table, derived via immunoSEQ multiplex PCR, lists solely in-frame clones and lacks some. The sample table sets out around 100,000 clones. The receptor was isolated from a man aged 50 to 60 in good health and CMV-seronegative. Source material: PBMCs. V is TRBV7-9 and J is TRBJ2-2; D may be TRBD2 (6 bases). The CDR3 reads CASSSFQGGTGELFF. For the CDR3, the DNA is TGTGCCAGCAGCTCCTTTCAGGGAGGCACCGGGGAGCTGTTTTTT. The whole variable domain, remainder taken from reference TRBV7-9 and TRBJ2-2, is DTGVSQNPRHKITKRGQNVTFRCDPISEHNRLYWYRQTLGQGPEFLTYFQNEAQLEKSRLLSDRFSAERPKGSFSTLEIQRTEQGDSAMYLCASSSFQGGTGELFFGEGSRLTVL.